Listed below are T cell receptor beta chains from one sample, sequenced in a study of identical twins. In TCRdb, the 5' RACE reads were re-called with MiXCR into one record per CDR3 protein. Here the sample spans 200,000 to 250,000 distinct CDR3 sequences, 7.5% being singletons. The data also belong to a second study, concerning yellow fever vaccine responses in identical twins.

Material: CD8+ T cells sorted from blood. These receptors originate from a woman between 18 and 29 years old in good health. Both conserved end residues are part of each CDR3. D genes are given only for firm matches. Clone size is shown for a subset of rows, as once, few, many or a class of expanded clone.

D	size	J	V	CDR3	DNA
.	many	TRBJ2-1	TRBV12-3/TRBV12-4	CASSLKRLSSYNEQFF	TGTGCCAGCAGTTTAAAACGACTCAGCTCCTACAATGAGCAGTTCTTC
TRBD2	.	TRBJ2-2	TRBV24-1	CATSDLRGGDTGELFF	TGTGCCACCAGTGATTTGCGGGGGGGGGACACCGGGGAGCTGTTTTTT
TRBD1	many	TRBJ2-1	TRBV11-2	CASSPRDRLNEQFF	TGTGCCAGCAGCCCTCGGGACAGGCTCAATGAGCAGTTCTTC
.	few	TRBJ2-3	TRBV10-2	CASIPGLGTDTQYF	TGCGCCAGCATTCCGGGACTCGGCACAGATACGCAGTATTTT
TRBD1	.	TRBJ1-1	TRBV7-6	CASSLNLGQGTEAFF	TGTGCCAGCAGCCTAAACCTAGGACAGGGCACTGAAGCTTTCTTT
TRBD2	few	TRBJ2-5	TRBV13	CASSSTSEKETQYF	TGTGCCAGCAGTTCTACTAGCGAAAAAGAGACCCAGTACTTC
TRBD2	many	TRBJ2-7	TRBV2	CASMRSGSGSYEQYF	TGTGCCAGCATGAGGAGCGGGAGCGGGTCCTACGAGCAGTACTTC
.	few	TRBJ2-5	TRBV20-1	CSAGEQSIETQYF	TGCAGTGCCGGAGAACAGTCTATCGAGACCCAGTACTTC
.	.	TRBJ1-2	TRBV7-8	CASSLEGPAYYGYTF	TGTGCCAGCAGCTTAGAGGGACCTGCCTACTATGGCTACACCTTC
.	.	TRBJ2-5	TRBV14	CASSQDEVWQETQYF	TGTGCCAGCAGCCAAGATGAGGTGTGGCAAGAGACCCAGTACTTC
.	few	TRBJ1-2	TRBV12-3/TRBV12-4	CASSLGRAEGYTF	TGTGCCAGCAGTTTAGGCAGGGCGGAAGGCTACACCTTC
TRBD2	few	TRBJ2-7	TRBV5-1	CASSLTSGTSVIYEQYF	TGCGCCAGCAGCCTCACCTCCGGGACTAGCGTAATCTACGAGCAGTACTTC
TRBD1	few	TRBJ2-1	TRBV27	CASSLPGQGTKDEQFF	TGTGCCAGCAGTTTACCGGGACAGGGGACTAAGGATGAGCAGTTCTTC
.	few	TRBJ1-2	TRBV11-2	CASSEHMNYGYTF	TGTGCCAGCAGCGAACACATGAACTATGGCTACACCTTC
.	many	TRBJ2-2	TRBV6-4	CASSDRDTGELFF	TGTGCCAGCAGTGACAGGGACACCGGGGAGCTGTTTTTT
.	many	TRBJ2-7	TRBV5-6	CASSRAGDRLLYEQYF	TGTGCCAGCAGCCGAGCTGGGGACCGGCTTCTTTACGAGCAGTACTTC
.	many	TRBJ2-2	TRBV28	CASSFRATGELFF	TGTGCCAGCAGTTTCAGGGCCACCGGGGAGCTGTTTTTT
.	.	TRBJ2-1	TRBV27	CASNWDSLSSYNEQFF	TGTGCCAGCAACTGGGACTCCCTAAGCTCCTACAATGAGCAGTTCTTC
.	many	TRBJ2-7	TRBV12-3/TRBV12-4	CASSPRATPLGQYF	TGTGCCAGCAGTCCCCGGGCCACTCCCTTAGGGCAGTACTTC
TRBD2	many	TRBJ2-1	TRBV2	CASSEEAGIYNEQFF	TGTGCCAGCAGTGAGGAAGCGGGGATATACAATGAGCAGTTCTTC
TRBD1	.	TRBJ2-1	TRBV27	CASRLPGQVNNEQFF	TGTGCCAGCAGACTTCCGGGACAGGTGAACAATGAGCAGTTCTTC
TRBD1	many	TRBJ1-2	TRBV27	CASSFRTGGGYGYTF	TGTGCCAGCAGTTTTCGGACAGGGGGCGGTTATGGCTACACCTTC
.	many	TRBJ2-1	TRBV15	CATSRDLTGTPYNEQFF	TGTGCCACCAGCAGAGATCTTACGGGGACCCCTTACAATGAGCAGTTCTTC
.	many	TRBJ1-1	TRBV4-1	CASSPDSNTEAFF	TGCGCCAGCAGCCCCGACAGTAACACTGAAGCTTTCTTT
TRBD1	.	TRBJ2-1	TRBV20-1	CSATPGQGILDEQFF	TGCAGTGCTACGCCCGGACAGGGAATATTGGATGAGCAGTTCTTC
.	.	TRBJ1-1	TRBV7-9	CASKLDTEAFF	TGTGCCAGCAAACTGGACACTGAAGCTTTCTTT
TRBD2	many	TRBJ2-1	TRBV7-6	CASAGTSLGNEQFF	TGTGCCAGCGCTGGGACTAGCTTAGGCAATGAGCAGTTCTTC
TRBD2	few	TRBJ2-2	TRBV6-1	CASQTKTSGGAGELFF	TGTGCCAGCCAAACCAAGACTAGTGGGGGGGCCGGGGAGCTGTTTTTT
TRBD2	few	TRBJ2-3	TRBV4-2	CASSQADLAGDADTQYF	TGTGCCAGCAGCCAAGCCGACCTAGCGGGAGATGCAGATACGCAGTATTTT
.	many	TRBJ2-7	TRBV28	CASSFSGRTYEQYF	TGTGCCAGCAGTTTCTCTGGCCGGACCTACGAGCAGTACTTC
.	.	TRBJ2-1	TRBV7-8	CASSETHPFSPLAIEQFF	TGTGCCAGCAGCGAAACACACCCTTTCAGCCCCTTGGCAATTGAGCAGTTCTTC
TRBD1	few	TRBJ2-7	TRBV14	CASSQGTGAAYEQYF	TGTGCCAGCAGCCAGGGGACAGGGGCCGCCTACGAGCAGTACTTC
TRBD1	.	TRBJ2-5	TRBV7-8	CASSFGDSQETQYF	TGTGCCAGCAGCTTTGGGGACAGTCAAGAGACCCAGTACTTC
TRBD1	few	TRBJ1-6	TRBV7-8	CASSFGTADNSPLHF	TGTGCCAGCAGCTTTGGGACAGCTGATAATTCACCCCTCCACTTT
.	many	TRBJ2-1	TRBV7-9	CASSLALDPLDEQFF	TGTGCCAGCAGCTTAGCTCTCGACCCTTTGGATGAGCAGTTCTTC
.	.	TRBJ2-7	TRBV13	CASSEDDEQYF	TGTGCCAGCAGTGAGGACGACGAGCAGTACTTC
.	.	TRBJ2-7	TRBV28	CATGTERYEQYF	TGTGCCACCGGCACAGAACGATACGAGCAGTACTTC
TRBD2	few	TRBJ2-5	TRBV10-1	CASSEWGLAAQETQYF	TGCGCCAGCAGTGAGTGGGGACTAGCGGCCCAAGAGACCCAGTACTTC
TRBD2	few	TRBJ2-5	TRBV4-1	CASSRLAGRSEETQYF	TGCGCCAGCAGCCGATTAGCGGGACGTTCGGAGGAGACCCAGTACTTC
.	many	TRBJ1-6	TRBV4-1	CASSQDVGSIYNSPLHF	TGCGCCAGCAGCCAAGATGTTGGCAGCATCTATAATTCACCCCTCCACTTT
.	many	TRBJ2-1	TRBV4-1	CASSQERTSPDSSEQFF	TGCGCCAGCAGCCAAGAACGCACTAGTCCCGACTCCAGTGAGCAGTTCTTC
.	.	TRBJ2-2	TRBV7-9	CASSAGGGNTGELFF	TGTGCCAGCAGCGCCGGAGGGGGGAACACCGGGGAGCTGTTTTTT
TRBD2	few	TRBJ2-5	TRBV5-6	CASSGGLAGAGETQYF	TGTGCCAGCAGCGGGGGACTAGCGGGAGCCGGGGAGACCCAGTACTTC
.	.	TRBJ2-7	TRBV7-9	CASSPEGRADEQYF	TGTGCCAGCAGCCCAGAGGGCAGGGCTGACGAGCAGTACTTC
.	many	TRBJ2-3	TRBV7-9	CASSLIGDTQYF	TGTGCCAGCAGCCTCATTGGAGATACGCAGTATTTT
TRBD1	few	TRBJ2-1	TRBV7-6	CASSLGWTGEYNEQFF	TGTGCCAGCAGCTTGGGGTGGACAGGGGAATACAATGAGCAGTTCTTC